These T cell receptor beta chains were read from a single sample in a study of T-cell reconstitution after alpha-beta-depleted transplantation in children. TCRdb itself ran the PCR reads through MiXCR, one entry per CDR3 protein. The sample includes 190,000 or so distinct CDR3 sequences, 6% to 7% of them seen just once. The starting material was PBMCs from the stem cell graft donor, obtained from the stem cell graft. The receptors shown here come from a human donor who donated a stem cell graft to a child with Wiskott-Aldrich syndrome. Each CDR3 is given with its conserved first and last residue. The D gene is left open where the match is weak. The size of a clone is reported for some rows only, either as once, few or many, or as a class for expanded clones.

many . 16 TRBJ2-1 TRBV24-1 CATSDLDGKSYNEQFF TGTGCCACCAGTGACCTGGACGGGAAATCCTACAATGAGCAGTTCTTC
many TRBD2 15 TRBJ2-3 TRBV20-1 CSARGTSGRTDTQYF TGCAGTGCTAGAGGGACTAGCGGCCGCACAGATACGCAGTATTTT
few . 10 TRBJ2-5 TRBV2 CASSVETQYF TGTGCCAGCAGTGTTGAGACCCAGTACTTC
many TRBD2 19 TRBJ2-1 TRBV29-1 CSVEALFPALAGGHNEQFF TGCAGCGTTGAAGCGCTCTTTCCCGCGCTAGCGGGGGGCCACAATGAGCAGTTCTTC
many . 12 TRBJ2-1 TRBV5-1 CASSLEQGIQFF TGCGCCAGCAGCTTGGAACAGGGTATTCAGTTCTTC
many . 13 TRBJ2-1 TRBV12-3/TRBV12-4 CASSRTSGGEQFF TGTGCCAGCAGCAGAACTAGTGGCGGTGAGCAGTTCTTC
. . 13 TRBJ1-1 TRBV29-1 CSVREGLNTEAFF TGCAGCGTTAGGGAGGGTTTGAACACTGAAGCTTTCTTT
many . 13 TRBJ1-1 TRBV20-1 CSASRGGDTEAFF TGCAGTGCTTCGCGCGGGGGGGACACTGAAGCTTTCTTT
many . 13 TRBJ2-1 TRBV20-1 CSASSSPYNEQFF TGCAGTGCTTCCTCGTCCCCCTACAATGAGCAGTTCTTC
. . 14 TRBJ1-5 TRBV2 CASTAFNSNQPQHF TGTGCCAGCACGGCGTTTAATAGCAATCAGCCCCAGCATTTT
. . 15 TRBJ1-6 TRBV7-9 CASSPLGAYNSPLHF TGTGCCAGCAGTCCCCTCGGGGCCTATAATTCACCCCTCCACTTT
many . 14 TRBJ2-7 TRBV2 CASSERGLVYEQYF TGTGCCAGCAGTGAACGAGGGCTAGTCTACGAGCAGTACTTC
once TRBD1 14 TRBJ2-5 TRBV30 CAWKPGTGRETQYF TGTGCCTGGAAACCTGGGACAGGGCGCGAGACCCAGTACTTC
few . 18 TRBJ2-6 TRBV9 CASSAILRGGSGANVLTF TGTGCCAGCAGCGCAATACTGAGGGGGGGCTCTGGGGCCAACGTCCTGACTTTC
many . 11 TRBJ1-5 TRBV6-5 CASGLSQPQHF TGTGCCAGCGGGTTATCCCAGCCCCAGCATTTT
. . 12 TRBJ1-1 TRBV20-1 CSARDRQLEAFF TGCAGTGCTAGAGACAGACAGCTTGAAGCTTTCTTT
many . 15 TRBJ1-2 TRBV6-5 CASSYSPGLYYGYTF TGTGCCAGCAGTTACTCTCCGGGGCTCTACTATGGCTACACCTTC
many . 13 TRBJ1-6 TRBV2 CASSVQGGSPLHF TGTGCCAGCAGTGTACAGGGAGGTTCACCCCTCCACTTT
many TRBD2 16 TRBJ2-1 TRBV5-1 CASSLDGGRPYNEQFF TGCGCCAGCAGCTTGGATGGCGGGAGGCCCTACAATGAGCAGTTCTTC
many TRBD2 15 TRBJ2-7 TRBV12-3/TRBV12-4 CASSWGSGSFYEQYF TGTGCCAGCTCTTGGGGTAGCGGGAGTTTCTACGAGCAGTACTTC
many . 16 TRBJ2-7 TRBV12-3/TRBV12-4 CASSFGERTGTYEQYF TGTGCCAGCAGTTTCGGCGAACGGACGGGGACCTACGAGCAGTACTTC
many TRBD1 14 TRBJ2-1 TRBV11-2 CASSRGPSYNEQFF TGTGCCAGCAGTAGGGGGCCCTCCTACAATGAGCAGTTCTTC
many TRBD2 17 TRBJ2-5 TRBV20-1 CSANPGLAGGHQETQYF TGCAGTGCTAATCCGGGACTAGCGGGAGGACATCAAGAGACCCAGTACTTC
many . 15 TRBJ2-4 TRBV12-3/TRBV12-4 CASSSRTLAKNIQYF TGTGCCAGCAGTTCCCGTACGCTAGCCAAAAACATTCAGTACTTC
many TRBD1 15 TRBJ2-7 TRBV12-3/TRBV12-4 CASSLTATGSYEQYF TGTGCCAGCAGCCTAACCGCGACAGGGTCCTACGAGCAGTACTTC
many . 14 TRBJ2-7 TRBV20-1 CSAPALRGRYEQYF TGCAGTGCTCCCGCGTTACGCGGCCGCTACGAGCAGTACTTC
many . 15 TRBJ2-3 TRBV10-3 CATGPWGKHTDTQYF TGTGCCACTGGCCCATGGGGAAAACATACAGATACGCAGTATTTT
few . 15 TRBJ1-2 TRBV28 CASSLGGGVRYGYTF TGTGCCAGCAGTTTAGGAGGGGGAGTCAGGTATGGCTACACCTTC
many . 16 TRBJ2-2 TRBV24-1 CATSDYTGKVTGELFF TGTGCCACCAGTGATTATACAGGGAAAGTCACCGGGGAGCTGTTTTTT
few . 15 TRBJ1-5 TRBV5-5 CASSPGQTWGQPQHF TGTGCCAGCAGTCCGGGACAAACTTGGGGGCAGCCCCAGCATTTT
many TRBD2 16 TRBJ2-1 TRBV27 CASSHEASGVYNEQFF TGTGCCAGCAGTCATGAGGCTAGCGGAGTTTACAATGAGCAGTTCTTC
many TRBD1 14 TRBJ2-5 TRBV20-1 CSAGPPRQGLTQYF TGCAGTGCTGGGCCCCCCCGACAGGGGCTGACCCAGTACTTC
. . 12 TRBJ1-6 TRBV10-1 CASSELGSPLHF TGCGCCAGCAGTGAATTGGGTTCACCCCTCCACTTT
many . 15 TRBJ2-1 TRBV12-3/TRBV12-4 CASSLEGGRYNEQFF TGTGCCAGCAGTTTAGAGGGAGGTCGGTACAATGAGCAGTTCTTC
many . 14 TRBJ2-7 TRBV24-1 CATSDFSAGGEQYF TGTGCCACCAGTGATTTTTCTGCCGGAGGGGAGCAGTACTTC
many . 13 TRBJ1-2 TRBV29-1 CSAQGKGAYGYTF TGCAGCGCCCAAGGAAAAGGGGCTTATGGCTACACCTTC
many . 10 TRBJ2-1 TRBV29-1 CSVDLGEQFF TGCAGCGTTGATCTTGGTGAGCAGTTCTTC
many . 15 TRBJ1-5 TRBV2 CASSEALQGNQPQHF TGTGCCAGCAGTGAAGCGTTACAGGGAAACCAGCCCCAGCATTTT
many . 13 TRBJ2-1 TRBV30 CAWGMIQTAEQFF TGTGCCTGGGGAATGATCCAAACGGCTGAGCAGTTCTTC
many TRBD2 16 TRBJ2-1 TRBV5-1 CASSLAGGVSYNEQFF TGCGCCAGCAGCTTGGCCGGGGGGGTTTCCTACAATGAGCAGTTCTTC
many . 12 TRBJ2-5 TRBV28 CASSGIQETQYF TGTGCCAGCAGTGGAATTCAAGAGACCCAGTACTTC
many . 11 TRBJ1-4 TRBV29-1 CSVESREKLFF TGCAGCGTTGAATCGAGGGAAAAACTGTTTTTT
many TRBD1 15 TRBJ1-2 TRBV24-1 CATSDSPDRGDGYTF TGTGCCACCAGTGATTCACCGGACAGGGGAGATGGCTACACCTTC
few TRBD2 16 TRBJ2-3 TRBV18 CASSQVPAGTTDTQYF TGTGCCAGCTCACAGGTACCAGCGGGGACCACAGATACGCAGTATTTT
many TRBD1 13 TRBJ1-2 TRBV27 CASRTGGMNGYTF TGTGCCAGCAGGACAGGGGGCATGAATGGCTACACCTTC
. TRBD2 15 TRBJ2-2 TRBV30 CAWSLGGTNTGELFF TGTGCCTGGAGTCTCGGGGGGACGAACACCGGGGAGCTGTTTTTT
. . 15 TRBJ2-1 TRBV2 CASSLDSTPSNEQFF TGTGCCAGCAGCTTGGACTCCACACCCTCCAATGAGCAGTTCTTC
many . 14 TRBJ2-1 TRBV16 CASSQSAAYNEQFF TGTGCCAGCAGCCAATCGGCGGCTTACAATGAGCAGTTCTTC
. TRBD1 14 TRBJ2-7 TRBV7-9 CASSFDRVHYEQYF TGTGCCAGCAGCTTCGACAGGGTACACTACGAGCAGTACTTC
many . 17 TRBJ2-3 TRBV14 CASSQGNALGYTDTQYF TGTGCCAGCAGCCAAGGGAACGCATTAGGGTACACAGATACGCAGTATTTT
many . 15 TRBJ1-5 TRBV4-2 CASSQFELSNQPQHF TGTGCCAGCAGCCAATTTGAGTTGAGCAATCAGCCCCAGCATTTT
many . 12 TRBJ1-2 TRBV12-3/TRBV12-4 CASSLTETGYTF TGTGCCAGCAGTTTAACGGAAACCGGCTACACCTTC
many . 12 TRBJ2-1 TRBV6-2/TRBV6-3 CASPRTANEQFF TGTGCCAGCCCACGGACTGCAAATGAGCAGTTCTTC